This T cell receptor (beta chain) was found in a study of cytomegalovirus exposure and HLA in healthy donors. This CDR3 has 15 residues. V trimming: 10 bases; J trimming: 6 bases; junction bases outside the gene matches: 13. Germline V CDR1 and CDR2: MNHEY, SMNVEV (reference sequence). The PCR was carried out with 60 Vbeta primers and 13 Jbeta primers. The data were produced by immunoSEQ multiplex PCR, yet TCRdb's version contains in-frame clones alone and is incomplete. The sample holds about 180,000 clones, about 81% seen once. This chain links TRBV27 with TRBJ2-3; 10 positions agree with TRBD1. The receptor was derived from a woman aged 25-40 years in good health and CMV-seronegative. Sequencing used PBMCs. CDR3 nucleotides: TGTGCCAACTCTAAAAAGGGACAGGGGCCTGATACGCAGTATTTT. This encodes CANSKKGQGPDTQYF.